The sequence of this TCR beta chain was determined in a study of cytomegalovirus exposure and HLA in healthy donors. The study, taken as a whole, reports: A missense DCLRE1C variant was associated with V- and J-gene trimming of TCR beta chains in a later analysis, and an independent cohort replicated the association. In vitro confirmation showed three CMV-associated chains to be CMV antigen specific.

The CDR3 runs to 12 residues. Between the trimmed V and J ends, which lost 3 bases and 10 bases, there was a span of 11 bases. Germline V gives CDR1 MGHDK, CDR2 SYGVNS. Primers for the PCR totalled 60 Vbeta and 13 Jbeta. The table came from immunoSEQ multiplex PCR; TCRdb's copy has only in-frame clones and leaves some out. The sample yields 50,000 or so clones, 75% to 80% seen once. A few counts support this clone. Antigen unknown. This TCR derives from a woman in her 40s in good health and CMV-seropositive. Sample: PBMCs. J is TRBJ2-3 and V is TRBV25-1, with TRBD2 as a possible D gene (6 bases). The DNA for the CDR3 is TGTGCCAGCAGTGAGACTAGTAATGCGCAGTATTTT. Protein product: CASSETSNAQYF.